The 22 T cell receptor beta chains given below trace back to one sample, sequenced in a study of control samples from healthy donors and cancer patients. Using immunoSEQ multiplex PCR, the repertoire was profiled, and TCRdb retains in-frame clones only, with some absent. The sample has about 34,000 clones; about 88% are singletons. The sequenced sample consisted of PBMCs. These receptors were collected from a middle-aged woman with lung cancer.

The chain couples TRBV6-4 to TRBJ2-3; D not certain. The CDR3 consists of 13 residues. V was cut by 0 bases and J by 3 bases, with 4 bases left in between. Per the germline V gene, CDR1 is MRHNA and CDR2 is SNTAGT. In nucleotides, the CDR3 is TGTGCCAGCAGTGACTCAGAAACAGATACGCAGTATTTT. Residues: CASSDSETDTQYF.

The DNA of the CDR3 is TGCGCCAGCAGCCAAGAAGATCGCCTAGGGAAAGCTTTCTTT. It translates to CASSQEDRLGKAFF. The chain is built from TRBV4-3 and TRBJ1-1; D unclear. The CDR3 runs to 14 residues. The V gene's germline CDR1 is LGHNA and CDR2 YSLEER. The V end was cut by 0 bases, the J end by 9 bases, with 14 bases between.

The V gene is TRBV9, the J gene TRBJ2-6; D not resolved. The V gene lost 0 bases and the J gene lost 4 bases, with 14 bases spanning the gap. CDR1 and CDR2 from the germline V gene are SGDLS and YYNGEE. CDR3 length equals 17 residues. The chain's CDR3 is CASSVAIEGQGANVLTF. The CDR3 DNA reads TGTGCCAGCAGCGTAGCTATTGAAGGCCAGGGGGCCAACGTCCTGACTTTC.

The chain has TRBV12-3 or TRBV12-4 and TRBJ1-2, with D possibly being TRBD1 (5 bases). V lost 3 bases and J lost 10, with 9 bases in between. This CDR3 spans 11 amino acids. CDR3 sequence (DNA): TGTGCCAGCAGTTTCGCAGGGCACTACACCTTC. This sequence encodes CASSFAGHYTF.

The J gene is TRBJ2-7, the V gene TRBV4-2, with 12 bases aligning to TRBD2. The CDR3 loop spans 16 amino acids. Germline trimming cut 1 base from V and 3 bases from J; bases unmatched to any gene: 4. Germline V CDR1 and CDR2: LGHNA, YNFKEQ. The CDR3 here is CASSQGTSGVFYEQYF. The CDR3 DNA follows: TGTGCCAGCAGCCAAGGGACTAGCGGGGTGTTCTACGAGCAGTACTTC.

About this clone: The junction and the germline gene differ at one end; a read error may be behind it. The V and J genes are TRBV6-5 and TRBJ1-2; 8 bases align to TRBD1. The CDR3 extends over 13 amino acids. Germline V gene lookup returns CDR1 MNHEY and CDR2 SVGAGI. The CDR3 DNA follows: TGTGCCAGCAGACCCGACAGGGGCCGGCCACCCCACTTC. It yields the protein CASRPDRGRPPHF.

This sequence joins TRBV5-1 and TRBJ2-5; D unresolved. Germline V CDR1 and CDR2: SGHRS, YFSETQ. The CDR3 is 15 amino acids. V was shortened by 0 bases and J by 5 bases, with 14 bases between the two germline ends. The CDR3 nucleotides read TGCGCCAGCAGCTTGGGCCTCGATAGGCCGGAGACCCAGTACTTC. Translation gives CASSLGLDRPETQYF.

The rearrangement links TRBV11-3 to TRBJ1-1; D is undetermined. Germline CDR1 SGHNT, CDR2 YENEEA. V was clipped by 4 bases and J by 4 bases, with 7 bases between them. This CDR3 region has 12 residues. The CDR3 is CASSSHTTEAFF. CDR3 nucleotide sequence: TGTGCCAGCAGCTCCCATACCACTGAAGCTTTCTTT.

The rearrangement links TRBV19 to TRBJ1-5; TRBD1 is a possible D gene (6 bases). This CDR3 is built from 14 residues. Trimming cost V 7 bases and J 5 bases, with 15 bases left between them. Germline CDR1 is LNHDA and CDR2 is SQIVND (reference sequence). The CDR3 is CASNPGEAYQPQHF. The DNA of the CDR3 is TGTGCCAGTAACCCAGGGGAGGCATATCAGCCCCAGCATTTT.

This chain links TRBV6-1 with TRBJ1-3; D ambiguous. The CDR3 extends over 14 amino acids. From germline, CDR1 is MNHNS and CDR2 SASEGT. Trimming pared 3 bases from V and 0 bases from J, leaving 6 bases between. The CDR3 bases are TGTGCCAGCAGTGAGTCTGGCTCTGGAAACACCATATATTTT. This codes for CASSESGSGNTIYF.

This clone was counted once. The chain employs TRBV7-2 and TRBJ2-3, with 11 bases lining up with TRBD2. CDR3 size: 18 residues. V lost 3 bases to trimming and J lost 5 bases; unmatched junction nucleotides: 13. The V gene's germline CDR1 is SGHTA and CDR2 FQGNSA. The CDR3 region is CASSLVVSGGAKGDTQYF. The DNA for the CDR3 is TGTGCCAGCAGCTTGGTTGTTAGCGGGGGGGCCAAGGGAGATACGCAGTATTTT. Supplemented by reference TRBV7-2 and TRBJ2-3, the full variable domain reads GAGVSQSPSNKVTEKGKDVELRCDPISGHTALYWYRQSLGQGLEFLIYFQGNSAPDKSGLPSDRFSAERTGGSVSTLTIQRTQQEDSAVYLCASSLVVSGGAKGDTQYFGPGTRLTVL.

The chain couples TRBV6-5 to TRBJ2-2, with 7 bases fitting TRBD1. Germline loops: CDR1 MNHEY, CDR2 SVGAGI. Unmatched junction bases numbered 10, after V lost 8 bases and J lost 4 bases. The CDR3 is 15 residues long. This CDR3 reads CASPRGLAATGELFF. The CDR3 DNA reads TGTGCCAGCCCGAGGGGGCTGGCGGCCACCGGGGAGCTGTTTTTT.

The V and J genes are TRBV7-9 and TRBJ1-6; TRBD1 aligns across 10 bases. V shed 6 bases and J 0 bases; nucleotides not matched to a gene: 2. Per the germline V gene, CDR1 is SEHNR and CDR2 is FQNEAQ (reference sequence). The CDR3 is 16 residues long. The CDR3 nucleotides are TGTGCCAGCAGACGGACAGGGGGCTCCTATAATTCACCCCTCCACTTT. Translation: CASRRTGGSYNSPLHF.

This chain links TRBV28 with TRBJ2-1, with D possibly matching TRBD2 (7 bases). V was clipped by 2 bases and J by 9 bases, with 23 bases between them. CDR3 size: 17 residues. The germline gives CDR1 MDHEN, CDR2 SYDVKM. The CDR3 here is CASSLPQQWGGAGEQFF. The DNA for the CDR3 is TGTGCCAGCAGTTTACCCCAACAATGGGGGGGGGCCGGTGAGCAGTTCTTC.

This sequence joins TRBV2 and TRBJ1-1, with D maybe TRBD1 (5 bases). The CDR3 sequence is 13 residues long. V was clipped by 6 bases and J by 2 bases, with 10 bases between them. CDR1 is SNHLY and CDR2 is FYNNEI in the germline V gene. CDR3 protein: CASRTDANTEAFF. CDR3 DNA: TGTGCCAGCAGGACAGACGCTAACACTGAAGCTTTCTTT.

In DNA, the CDR3 is TGTGCCAGCAGCTCTTCCGGACCCGGGGATACGCAGTATTTT. Translation: CASSSSGPGDTQYF. The rearrangement links TRBV9 to TRBJ2-3; D is undetermined. Germline V lookup: CDR1 SGDLS, CDR2 YYNGEE. Trimming pared 4 bases from V and 6 bases from J, leaving 15 bases between. The CDR3 length is 14 residues. The full variable domain, completed using reference TRBV9 and TRBJ2-3, is DSGVTQTPKHLITATGQRVTLRCSPRSGDLSVYWYQQSLDQGLQFLIQYYNGEERAKGNILERFSAQQFPDLHSELNLSSLELGDSALYFCASSSSGPGDTQYFGPGTRLTVL.

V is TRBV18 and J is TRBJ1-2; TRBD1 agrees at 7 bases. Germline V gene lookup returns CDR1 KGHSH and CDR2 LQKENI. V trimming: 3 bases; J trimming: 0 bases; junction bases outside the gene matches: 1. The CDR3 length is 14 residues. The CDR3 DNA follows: TGTGCCAGCTCACCGACAGGGCCTAACTATGGCTACACCTTC. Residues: CASSPTGPNYGYTF.

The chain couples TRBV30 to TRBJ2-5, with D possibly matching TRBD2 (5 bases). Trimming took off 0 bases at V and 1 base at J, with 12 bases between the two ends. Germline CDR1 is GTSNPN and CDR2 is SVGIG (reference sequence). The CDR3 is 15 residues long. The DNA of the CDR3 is TGTGCCTGGAGTGTCGGAAGAGGGCCCCAAGAGACCCAGTACTTC. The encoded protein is CAWSVGRGPQETQYF.

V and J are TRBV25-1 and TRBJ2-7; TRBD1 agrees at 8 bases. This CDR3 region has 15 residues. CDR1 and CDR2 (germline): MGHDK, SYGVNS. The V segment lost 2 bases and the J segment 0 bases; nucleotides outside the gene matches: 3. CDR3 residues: CASSEGTGDSYEQYF. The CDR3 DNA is TGTGCCAGCAGTGAAGGGACAGGCGACTCCTACGAGCAGTACTTC.

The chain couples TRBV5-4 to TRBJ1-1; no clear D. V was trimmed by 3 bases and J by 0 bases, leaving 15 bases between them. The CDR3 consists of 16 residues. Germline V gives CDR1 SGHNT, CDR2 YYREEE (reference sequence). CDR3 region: CASSSGQTGMNTEAFF. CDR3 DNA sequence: TGTGCCAGCAGCTCCGGGCAGACCGGAATGAACACTGAAGCTTTCTTT.

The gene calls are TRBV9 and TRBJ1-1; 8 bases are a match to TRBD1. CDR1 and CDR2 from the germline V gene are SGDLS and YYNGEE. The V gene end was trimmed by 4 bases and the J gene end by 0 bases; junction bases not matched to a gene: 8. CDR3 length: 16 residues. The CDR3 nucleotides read TGTGCCAGCAGCCTTTCAGGGGGCGAAGTGAACACTGAAGCTTTCTTT. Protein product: CASSLSGGEVNTEAFF.

DNA of the CDR3: TGTGCCAGCACCTCCCGTTCCGCAGGGATGGAGACCCAGTACTTC. As protein: CASTSRSAGMETQYF. The V call is TRBV2, the J call TRBJ2-5; possibly TRBD1 for D (5 bases). In germline, CDR1 is SNHLY, CDR2 FYNNEI. V dropped 7 bases and J dropped 5 bases, with 20 bases sitting between them. The CDR3 runs to 15 residues.